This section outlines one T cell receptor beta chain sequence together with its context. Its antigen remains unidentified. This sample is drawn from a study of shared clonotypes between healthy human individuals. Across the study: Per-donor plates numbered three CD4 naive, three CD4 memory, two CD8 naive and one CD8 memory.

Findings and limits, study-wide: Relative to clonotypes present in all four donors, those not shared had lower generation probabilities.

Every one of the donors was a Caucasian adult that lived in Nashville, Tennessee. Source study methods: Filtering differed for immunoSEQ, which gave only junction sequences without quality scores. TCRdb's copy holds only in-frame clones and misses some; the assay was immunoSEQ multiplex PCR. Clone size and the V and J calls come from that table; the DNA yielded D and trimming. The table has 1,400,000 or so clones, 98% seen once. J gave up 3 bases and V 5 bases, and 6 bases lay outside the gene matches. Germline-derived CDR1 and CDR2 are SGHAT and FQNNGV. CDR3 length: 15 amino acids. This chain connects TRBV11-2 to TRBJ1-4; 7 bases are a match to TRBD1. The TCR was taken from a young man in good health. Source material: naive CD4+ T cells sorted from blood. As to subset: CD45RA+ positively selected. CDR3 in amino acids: CASSPRTGANEKLFF. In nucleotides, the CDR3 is TGTGCCAGCAGCCCCCGGACAGGAGCTAATGAAAAACTGTTTTTT. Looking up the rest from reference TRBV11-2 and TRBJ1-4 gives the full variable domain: EAGVAQSPRYKIIEKRQSVAFWCNPISGHATLYWYQQILGQGPKLLIQFQNNGVVDDSQLPKDRFSAERLKGVDSTLKIQPAKLEDSAVYLCASSPRTGANEKLFFGSGTQLSVL.